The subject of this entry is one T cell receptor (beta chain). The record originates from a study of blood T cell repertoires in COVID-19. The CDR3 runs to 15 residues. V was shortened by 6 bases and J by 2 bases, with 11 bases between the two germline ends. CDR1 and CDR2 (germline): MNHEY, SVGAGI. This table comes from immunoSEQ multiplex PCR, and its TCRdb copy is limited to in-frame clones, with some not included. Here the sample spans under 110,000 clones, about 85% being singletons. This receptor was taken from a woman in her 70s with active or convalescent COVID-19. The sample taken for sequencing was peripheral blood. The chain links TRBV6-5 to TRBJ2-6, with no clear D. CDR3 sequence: CASRRFLAGANVLTF. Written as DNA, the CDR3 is TGTGCCAGCAGGCGGTTTTTGGCTGGGGCCAACGTCCTGACTTTC.